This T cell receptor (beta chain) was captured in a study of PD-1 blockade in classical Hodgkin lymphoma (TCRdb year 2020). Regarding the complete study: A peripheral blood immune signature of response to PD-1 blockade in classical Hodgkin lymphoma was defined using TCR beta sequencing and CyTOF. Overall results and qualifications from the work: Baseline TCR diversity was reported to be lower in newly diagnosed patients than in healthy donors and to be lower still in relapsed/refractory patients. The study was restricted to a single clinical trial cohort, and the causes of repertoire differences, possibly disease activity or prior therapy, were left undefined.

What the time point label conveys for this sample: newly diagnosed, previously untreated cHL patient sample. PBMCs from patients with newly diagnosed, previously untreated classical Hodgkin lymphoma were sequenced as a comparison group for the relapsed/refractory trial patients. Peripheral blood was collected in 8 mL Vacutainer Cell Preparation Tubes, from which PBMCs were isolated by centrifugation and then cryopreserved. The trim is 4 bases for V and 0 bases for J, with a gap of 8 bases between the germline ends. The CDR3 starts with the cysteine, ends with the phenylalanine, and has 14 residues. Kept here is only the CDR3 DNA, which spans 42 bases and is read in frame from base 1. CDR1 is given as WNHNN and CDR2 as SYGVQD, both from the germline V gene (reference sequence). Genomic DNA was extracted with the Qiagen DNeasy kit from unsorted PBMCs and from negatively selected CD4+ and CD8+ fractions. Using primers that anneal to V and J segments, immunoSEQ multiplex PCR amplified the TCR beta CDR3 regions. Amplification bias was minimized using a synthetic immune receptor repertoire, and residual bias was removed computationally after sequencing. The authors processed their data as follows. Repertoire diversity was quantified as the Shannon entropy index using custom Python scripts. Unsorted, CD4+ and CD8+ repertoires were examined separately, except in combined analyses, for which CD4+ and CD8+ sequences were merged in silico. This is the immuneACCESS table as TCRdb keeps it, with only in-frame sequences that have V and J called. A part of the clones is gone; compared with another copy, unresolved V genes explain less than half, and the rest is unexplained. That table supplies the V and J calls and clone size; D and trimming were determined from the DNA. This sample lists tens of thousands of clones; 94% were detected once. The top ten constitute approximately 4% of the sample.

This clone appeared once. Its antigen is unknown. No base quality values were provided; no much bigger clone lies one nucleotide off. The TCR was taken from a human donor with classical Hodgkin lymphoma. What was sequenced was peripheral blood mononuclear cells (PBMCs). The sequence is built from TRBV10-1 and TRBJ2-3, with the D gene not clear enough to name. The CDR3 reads CASSASLSTDTQYF. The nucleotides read TGCGCCAGCAGTGCCTCTCTAAGCACAGATACGCAGTATTTT.